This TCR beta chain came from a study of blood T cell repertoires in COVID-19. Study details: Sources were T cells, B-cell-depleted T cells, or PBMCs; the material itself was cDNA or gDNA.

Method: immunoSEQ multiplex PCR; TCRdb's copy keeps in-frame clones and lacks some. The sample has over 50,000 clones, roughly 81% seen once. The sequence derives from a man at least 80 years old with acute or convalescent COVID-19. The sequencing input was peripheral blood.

CDR3 protein: CASSQETAFRAETQYF. CDR3 DNA sequence: TGCGCCAGCAGCCAAGAGACAGCTTTCCGTGCAGAGACCCAGTACTTC. The rearrangement joins TRBV4-1 to TRBJ2-5; D possibly corresponds to TRBD1 (5 bases). CDR3 length: 16 amino acids. From germline, CDR1 is MGHRA and CDR2 YSYEKL. V lost 0 bases to trimming and J lost 4 bases, with 15 bases between them.